A selection of T cell receptor beta chains follows, all from one sample in a study of cytomegalovirus exposure and HLA in healthy donors. TCRdb's copy holds only in-frame clones and misses some; the assay was immunoSEQ multiplex PCR. The table records 65,000 to 95,000 clones, roughly 93% of them present only once. Sequenced material: PBMCs. The receptors originated from a woman under 40 in good health and CMV-seronegative. CDR3s include the opening cysteine and the closing phenylalanine or tryptophan. D genes are given only for firm matches. The size of a clone is reported for some rows only, either as once, few or many, or as a class for expanded clones.

j_call d_call v_call clone_size cdr3_aa cdr3_nt
TRBJ2-3 TRBD2 TRBV6-1 . CASSGAGVVTQYF TGTGCCAGCAGTGGAGCGGGAGTCGTTACGCAGTATTTT
TRBJ1-2 . TRBV29-1 . CSADPQGNYGYTF TGCAGCGCCGACCCTCAGGGGAACTATGGCTACACCTTC
TRBJ1-1 . TRBV19 . CASSIGWQNTEAFF TGTGCCAGTAGTATAGGTTGGCAGAACACTGAAGCTTTCTTT
TRBJ2-7 TRBD1 TRBV28 . CASSLDRDSEQYF TGTGCCAGCAGTTTAGATCGGGACAGCGAGCAGTACTTC
TRBJ2-1 . TRBV6-6 . CASSNVAQGSRQFF TGTGCCAGCAGTAACGTCGCCCAGGGGAGTAGGCAGTTCTTC
TRBJ2-1 . TRBV5-4 . CASSPLRGAGPARWLDEQFF TGTGCCAGCAGCCCCCTTCGGGGGGCCGGCCCTGCGAGGTGGTTGGATGAGCAGTTCTTC
TRBJ2-7 TRBD1 TRBV6-1 . CASSSGTGMSEQYF TGTGCCAGCAGTTCCGGGACAGGGATGAGCGAGCAGTACTTC
TRBJ2-3 . TRBV9 . CASSVSPGLEDTQYF TGTGCCAGCAGCGTTTCTCCGGGGTTGGAAGATACGCAGTATTTT
TRBJ2-7 TRBD2 TRBV5-4 once CASSSGWGYEQYF TGTGCCAGCAGTAGCGGGTGGGGCTACGAGCAGTACTTC
TRBJ2-7 TRBD2 TRBV28 . CASSFGRGLVPEQYF TGTGCCAGCAGTTTCGGTAGGGGACTAGTGCCCGAGCAGTACTTC
TRBJ2-3 TRBD2 TRBV6-6 . CASVSSGRDTQYF TGTGCCAGCGTCTCGAGCGGGAGAGATACGCAGTATTTT
TRBJ1-2 . TRBV28 . CASGGGGRRHYGYTF TGTGCCAGCGGGGGAGGCGGCAGACGGCACTATGGCTACACCTTC
TRBJ2-1 TRBD2 TRBV4-2 once CASSPQTSGGYNEQFF TGTGCCAGCAGCCCCCAGACTAGCGGGGGGTACAATGAGCAGTTCTTC
TRBJ2-7 . TRBV2 . CASSEGGGGEQYF TGTGCCAGCAGTGAGGGGGGAGGGGGTGAGCAGTACTTC
TRBJ2-7 TRBD2 TRBV28 . CASSLLPGGSGRLLYEQYF TGTGCCAGCAGTTTACTCCCCGGGGGTAGCGGGCGATTACTTTACGAGCAGTACTTC
TRBJ2-1 . TRBV18 . CASSPLQDSSYNEQFF TGTGCCAGCTCACCACTGCAGGATAGCTCCTACAATGAGCAGTTCTTC
TRBJ1-5 TRBD1 TRBV7-9 . CASSQGQASNQPQHF TGTGCCAGCAGCCAGGGACAGGCCAGCAATCAGCCCCAGCATTTT
TRBJ1-1 . TRBV7-2 . CASSLAGATRGNTEAFF TGTGCCAGCAGCTTAGCGGGGGCTACCAGGGGGAACACTGAAGCTTTCTTT
TRBJ1-1 TRBD1 TRBV14 . CASSPGQGMAFF TGTGCCAGCAGCCCGGGACAGGGGATGGCTTTCTTT
TRBJ1-2 TRBD1 TRBV6-1 . CATGQGWGYTF TGTGCCACCGGACAGGGTTGGGGCTACACCTTC
TRBJ1-2 TRBD1 TRBV29-1 . CSVEVWTGSRYTF TGCAGCGTTGAAGTTTGGACAGGGAGTCGCTACACCTTC
TRBJ2-2 TRBD2 TRBV19 . CASRLAGGTLNTGELFF TGTGCCAGCCGACTAGCGGGAGGGACACTGAACACCGGGGAGCTGTTTTTT
TRBJ1-4 . TRBV19 . CASSVRQVATNEKLFF TGTGCCAGTAGTGTCCGACAGGTTGCAACTAATGAAAAACTGTTTTTT
TRBJ2-1 TRBD2 TRBV5-1 . CASRLAGSSYNEQFF TGCGCCAGCCGACTAGCGGGGAGCTCCTACAATGAGCAGTTCTTC
TRBJ1-3 TRBD1 TRBV28 . CASIPGQGFSGNTIYF TGTGCCAGCATTCCGGGACAGGGTTTCTCTGGAAACACCATATATTTT
TRBJ2-2 . TRBV7-9 . CASSETGVAGSGELFF TGTGCCAGCAGCGAGACAGGGGTAGCGGGCTCCGGGGAGCTGTTTTTT
TRBJ1-5 TRBD1 TRBV5-1 . CASSVQGASNQPQHF TGCGCCAGCAGCGTACAGGGGGCCAGCAATCAGCCCCAGCATTTT
TRBJ1-3 . TRBV9 once CASSVGPGNTIYF TGTGCCAGCAGCGTTGGCCCTGGAAACACCATATATTTT
TRBJ2-5 . TRBV6-1 . CASRGRTESAFEQYF TGTGCCAGCAGGGGAAGGACAGAGAGTGCCTTTGAGCAGTACTTC
TRBJ1-4 TRBD1 TRBV28 . CASSSSKGANEKLFF TGTGCCAGCAGTTCCTCGAAGGGGGCGAATGAAAAACTGTTTTTT
TRBJ2-4 TRBD1 TRBV4-1 . CASSQDGTVAKNIQYF TGCGCCAGCAGCCAAGATGGGACAGTAGCCAAAAACATTCAGTACTTC
TRBJ2-5 TRBD1 TRBV28 . CASRQGGRETQYF TGTGCCAGCAGACAGGGGGGCCGAGAGACCCAGTACTTC
TRBJ2-2 . TRBV28 . CAIETPRPGVNAGELFF TGTGCCATCGAAACCCCCCGGCCGGGAGTTAACGCCGGGGAGCTGTTTTTT